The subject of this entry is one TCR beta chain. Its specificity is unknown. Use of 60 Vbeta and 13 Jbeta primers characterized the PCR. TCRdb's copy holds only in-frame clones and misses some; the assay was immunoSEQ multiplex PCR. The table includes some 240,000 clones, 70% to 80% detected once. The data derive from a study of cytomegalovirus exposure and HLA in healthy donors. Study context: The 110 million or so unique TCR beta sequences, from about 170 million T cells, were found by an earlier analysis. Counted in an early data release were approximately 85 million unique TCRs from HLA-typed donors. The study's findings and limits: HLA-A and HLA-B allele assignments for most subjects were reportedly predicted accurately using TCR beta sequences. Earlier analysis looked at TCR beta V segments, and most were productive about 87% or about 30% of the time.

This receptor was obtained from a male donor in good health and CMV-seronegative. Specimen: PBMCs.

CDR3 DNA: TGCGCCAGCAGCTCCCAGGGGGGAGGAAATTCACCCCTCCACTTT. Its translation: CASSSQGGGNSPLHF. This sequence joins TRBV5-1 and TRBJ1-6, with 7 bases that match TRBD1. The CDR3 is 15 residues long. CDR1 SGHRS and CDR2 YFSETQ come from the germline V gene. J gave up 7 bases and V 3 bases, and 7 bases lay outside the gene matches.